Presented here are 27 T cell receptor beta chains from one specimen sequenced in a study of shared clonotypes between healthy human individuals. CD45RO-negative, CCR7-positively selected cells formed the naive CD8 fraction, excluding terminally differentiated effector memory CD45RA+ cells. TCRdb's copy holds only in-frame clones and misses some; the assay was immunoSEQ multiplex PCR. The data contain more than 2 million clones, roughly 95% of them singletons. The specimen was naive CD8+ T cells from PBMCs. The receptors derive from a man younger than 35 in good health. Some clones in this sample may be carry-over from other donors' samples.

The chain combines TRBV7-9 with TRBJ2-7; no reliable D call. V shed 3 bases and J shed 2 bases, with 14 bases lying between them. The CDR3 length is 15 residues. CDR1 and CDR2 (germline): SEHNR, FQNEAQ (reference sequence). The DNA for the CDR3 is TGTGCCAGCAGCTTCCCGCGCGCGCGAACCTACGAGCAGTACTTC. Translated, it gives CASSFPRARTYEQYF.

V is TRBV9 and J is TRBJ2-1; D call uncertain. The germline CDR1 and CDR2 sequences are SGDLS and YYNGEE. This CDR3 contains 14 residues. V was trimmed by 3 bases and J by 8 bases, leaving 15 bases between them. The CDR3 loop is CASSAWGYQDEQFF. In DNA, the CDR3 is TGTGCCAGCAGCGCATGGGGATATCAGGATGAGCAGTTCTTC.

The chain uses TRBV6-5 and TRBJ1-1; D perhaps matches TRBD1 (5 bases). This CDR3 has 15 amino acids. The V and J ends lost 7 bases and 2 bases respectively, with 17 bases between them. The germline V gene encodes CDR1 MNHEY and CDR2 SVGAGI. The CDR3 is CASTPRADRNTEAFF. As DNA, the CDR3 is TGTGCCAGCACTCCGAGGGCTGACAGAAACACTGAAGCTTTCTTT.

This chain links TRBV27 with TRBJ1-1; 8 positions match TRBD1. This CDR3 comprises 15 residues. J gave up 1 base and V 6 bases, and 7 bases lay outside the gene matches. Germline V lookup: CDR1 MNHEY, CDR2 SMNVEV (reference sequence). CDR3 coding DNA: TGTGCCAGCAGGCACTCAGGGGGCGCGAACACTGAAGCTTTCTTT. This sequence encodes CASRHSGGANTEAFF.

This clone was picked up one time. V gene TRBV7-2 combines with J gene TRBJ2-5; D may be TRBD1 (6 bases). Germline-derived CDR1 and CDR2 are SGHTA and FQGNSA. This CDR3 spans 14 amino acids. The germline V and J ends were trimmed by 5 bases and 5 bases, with 15 bases remaining between them. CDR3 bases: TGTGCCAGCAGCGCATACAGGGAAAGGGAGACCCAGTACTTC. Protein sequence: CASSAYRERETQYF.

The rearrangement links TRBV19 to TRBJ1-1; TRBD1 matches 9 bases. V lost 6 bases to trimming and J lost 4 bases; unmatched junction nucleotides: 3. Looked up from germline, CDR1 is LNHDA and CDR2 is SQIVND (reference sequence). The CDR3 has 13 residues. CDR3 sequence (DNA): TGTGCCAGTAGCCAGACAGGGGGCACTGAAGCTTTCTTT. This codes for CASSQTGGTEAFF. The whole variable domain, filled in from reference TRBV19 and TRBJ1-1, reads DGGITQSPKYLFRKEGQNVTLSCEQNLNHDAMYWYRQDPGQGLRLIYYSQIVNDFQKGDIAEGYSVSREKKESFPLTVTSAQKNPTAFYLCASSQTGGTEAFFGQGTRLTVV.

CDR3 protein: CASSLLREGPGNEQFF. CDR3 DNA sequence: TGTGCCAGCAGCTTATTGCGGGAGGGCCCAGGCAATGAGCAGTTCTTC. The rearrangement uses TRBV7-9 and TRBJ2-1; 9 bases agree with TRBD2. The junction had 8 bases not matched to a gene; V was cut back by 2 bases and J by 6 bases. The CDR3 is 16 amino acids. The germline V gene encodes CDR1 SEHNR and CDR2 FQNEAQ (reference sequence). The whole variable domain, filled in from reference TRBV7-9 and TRBJ2-1, reads DTGVSQNPRHKITKRGQNVTFRCDPISEHNRLYWYRQTLGQGPEFLTYFQNEAQLEKSRLLSDRFSAERPKGSFSTLEIQRTEQGDSAMYLCASSLLREGPGNEQFFGPGTRLTVL.

This chain connects TRBV2 to TRBJ2-3; 7 nucleotides align to TRBD2. Germline CDR1 SNHLY, CDR2 FYNNEI. Losses at the gene ends were 7 bases for V and 0 bases for J; bases not matched to a gene: 4. The CDR3 has 14 residues. The CDR3 bases are TGTGCCAGCAACGGGGAGGGTAGCACAGATACGCAGTATTTT. Protein sequence: CASNGEGSTDTQYF.

The chain combines TRBV9 with TRBJ2-1; D is perhaps TRBD2 (5 bases). V lost 0 bases and J lost 0, with 13 bases in between. The germline V gene has CDR1 SGDLS and CDR2 YYNGEE. The CDR3 loop spans 17 amino acids. The CDR3 DNA sequence: TGTGCCAGCAGCGTAGAGGGAGCGGTGAGCTCCTACAATGAGCAGTTCTTC. It codes for CASSVEGAVSSYNEQFF.

This chain connects TRBV20-1 to TRBJ2-7; no definite D call. Per the germline V gene, CDR1 is DFQATT and CDR2 is SNEGSKA (reference sequence). The CDR3 extends over 11 amino acids. Trimming shortened V by 5 bases and J by 2 bases, and 7 bases separated the two germline ends. The chain's CDR3 is CSARHTYEQYF. Written as DNA, the CDR3 is TGCAGTGCTCGTCATACCTACGAGCAGTACTTC.

J is TRBJ2-3 and V is TRBV13; perhaps TRBD1 as D (6 bases). CDR3 length equals 12 residues. Germline V lookup: CDR1 PRHDT, CDR2 FYEKMQ (reference sequence). V was pared by 5 bases and J by 6 bases, with 9 bases between. The DNA of the CDR3 is TGTGCCAGCAGCCTACAGGGTGATACGCAGTATTTT. It is translated as CASSLQGDTQYF.

This rearrangement joins TRBV11-2 to TRBJ1-2, with D unclear. Trimming removed 5 bases at V and 4 bases at J, with 11 bases between. CDR1 is SGHAT and CDR2 is FQNNGV in the germline V gene. This CDR3 is 13 amino acids long. The DNA of the CDR3 is TGTGCCAGCAGCCCAGCCGCCCGCTATGGCTACACCTTC. Its protein product is CASSPAARYGYTF.

The V and J genes are TRBV4-1 and TRBJ2-7; D unresolved. This CDR3 spans 15 amino acids. Trimming cost V 2 bases and J 0 bases, with 11 bases left between them. The V gene's germline CDR1 is MGHRA and CDR2 YSYEKL. CDR3 coding DNA: TGCGCCAGCAGCCAATCCCCGCTGAGCTCCTACGAGCAGTACTTC. Residues: CASSQSPLSSYEQYF.

Points on this clone: Other DNA sequences in the same sample also yield this CDR3. The V call is TRBV7-9, the J call TRBJ2-7, with 9 bases fitting TRBD1. J was trimmed by 4 bases and V by 5 bases; bases with no gene match: 9. The CDR3 length is 15 residues. CDR1 and CDR2 (germline): SEHNR, FQNEAQ (reference sequence). The CDR3 bases are TGTGCCAGCAGCCCCGGGACAGGGTCGTCGTACGAGCAGTACTTC. Its translation: CASSPGTGSSYEQYF.

The chain recombines TRBV9 with TRBJ2-5; TRBD2 is a possible D gene (5 bases). The CDR3 length is 16 residues. Germline V lookup: CDR1 SGDLS, CDR2 YYNGEE. The V end was cut by 4 bases, the J end by 7 bases, with 23 bases between. CDR3 bases: TGTGCCAGCAGCTTTGGCCCGGGTGGGAGTGCGGGGACCCAGTACTTC. Protein product: CASSFGPGGSAGTQYF. The full variable domain, rest sourced from reference TRBV9 and TRBJ2-5, is DSGVTQTPKHLITATGQRVTLRCSPRSGDLSVYWYQQSLDQGLQFLIQYYNGEERAKGNILERFSAQQFPDLHSELNLSSLELGDSALYFCASSFGPGGSAGTQYFGPGTRLLVL.

The rearrangement joins TRBV15 to TRBJ2-3, with unresolved D. The CDR3 extends over 13 amino acids. With 3 bases removed from V and 6 bases from J, the gap between germline ends came to 10 bases. Germline CDR1 is LNHNV and CDR2 is YYDKDF (reference sequence). The CDR3 is CATSSSVGDTQYF. Here the CDR3 DNA reads TGTGCCACCAGCAGTTCAGTCGGCGATACGCAGTATTTT.

The chain combines TRBV25-1 with TRBJ2-5; D not resolved. Germline values: CDR1 MGHDK, CDR2 SYGVNS. V lost 1 base and J 2 bases, leaving 14 bases between the germline ends. This CDR3 has 16 amino acids. CDR3 nucleotide sequence: TGTGCCAGCAGTGAATTGATTGTTAGTCTACAAGAGACCCAGTACTTC. This gives the protein CASSELIVSLQETQYF.

The chain is built from TRBV5-8 and TRBJ2-6; TRBD1 is a possible D gene (5 bases). In germline, CDR1 is SGHTS, CDR2 YDEGEE. CDR3 length equals 19 residues. The V gene lost 7 bases and the J gene lost 0 bases, with 23 bases spanning the gap. The CDR3 nucleotides are TGTGCCAGCGGACCCTACCAGGGTTTCACCCTCTCTGGGGCCAACGTCCTGACTTTC. As protein: CASGPYQGFTLSGANVLTF.

The chain links TRBV28 to TRBJ2-5, with D perhaps given as TRBD1 or TRBD2 (6 bases each). TRBJ2-7 explains the end of the DNA better; the J call may be wrong. Germline-derived CDR1 and CDR2 are MDHEN and SYDVKM. This CDR3 comprises 14 residues. This CDR3 is CASSFIGGTYEQYF. The DNA of the CDR3 is TGTGCCAGCAGTTTTATAGGGGGGACCTACGAGCAGTACTTC.

The V and J genes are TRBV9 and TRBJ2-7; D may be TRBD1 (6 bases). Germline V gives CDR1 SGDLS, CDR2 YYNGEE. The V gene lost 4 bases and the J gene lost 2 bases, with 13 bases spanning the gap. The CDR3 contains 14 residues. Here the CDR3 DNA reads TGTGCCAGCAGCCCCCGGGACAACCCCTACGAGCAGTACTTC. It codes for CASSPRDNPYEQYF.

The gene calls are TRBV4-3 and TRBJ2-7; D unresolved. V dropped 0 bases and J dropped 5 bases, with 5 bases sitting between them. The CDR3 is 12 residues long. CDR1 is LGHNA and CDR2 is YSLEER in the germline V gene. In nucleotides, the CDR3 is TGCGCCAGCAGCCAAGATGGTAACGAGCAGTACTTC. Translation gives CASSQDGNEQYF.

The V call is TRBV28, the J call TRBJ2-3, with 8 bases lining up with TRBD2. The CDR3 spans 15 residues. The V and J ends lost 7 bases and 3 bases, in that order; junction bases with no gene match: 9. Germline V gives CDR1 MDHEN, CDR2 SYDVKM. The CDR3 region is CASNLGGGLTDTQYF. In nucleotides, the CDR3 is TGTGCCAGCAACCTCGGGGGGGGGCTGACAGATACGCAGTATTTT.

This clone turned up a few times. The CDR3 DNA reads TGTGCCAGCAGCTTTCGACCCGATGGCTACACCTTC. As protein: CASSFRPDGYTF. This chain uses TRBV12-1 with TRBJ1-2. TRBV12-1 is a pseudogene locus. The CDR3 is made up of 12 amino acids.

The rearrangement links TRBV28 to TRBJ2-2, with D perhaps matching TRBD2 (6 bases). CDR1 MDHEN and CDR2 SYDVKM come from the germline V gene. V was pared by 4 bases and J by 2 bases, with 29 bases between. The CDR3 sequence is 21 residues long. The DNA of the CDR3 is TGTGCCAGCAGTTCCTATGGGTCTGGGACTCCCGGACCTTTTAACACCGGGGAGCTGTTTTTT. Translation: CASSSYGSGTPGPFNTGELFF.

Written as DNA, the CDR3 is TGTGCCAGCAGTTTATCGGGGGACCGATTGTGGTTCTTC. Protein: CASSLSGDRLWFF. The genes are TRBV27 and TRBJ2-1, with D possibly called TRBD1 or TRBD2 (5 bases each). Germline CDR1 MNHEY, CDR2 SMNVEV (reference sequence). The CDR3 runs 13 residues. V was shortened by 0 bases and J by 15 bases, with 15 bases between the two germline ends.

The V call is TRBV28, the J call TRBJ2-2, with D unclear. V was pared by 10 bases and J by 1 base, with 16 bases between. The CDR3 length is 15 residues. The V gene's germline CDR1 is MDHEN and CDR2 SYDVKM. CDR3 nucleotides: TGTGCCACCGACGACGGGCTGTTGAACACCGGGGAGCTGTTTTTT. Translated, it gives CATDDGLLNTGELFF.

As concerns this clone: Other DNA sequences in this specimen translate into the identical CDR3. The chain combines TRBV28 with TRBJ1-1; D is uncertain. V was trimmed by 5 bases and J by 0 bases, leaving 4 bases between them. In germline, CDR1 is MDHEN, CDR2 SYDVKM. The CDR3 loop spans 12 amino acids. The CDR3 coding sequence is TGTGCCAGCAGTCCAATGAACACTGAAGCTTTCTTT. It is translated as CASSPMNTEAFF.